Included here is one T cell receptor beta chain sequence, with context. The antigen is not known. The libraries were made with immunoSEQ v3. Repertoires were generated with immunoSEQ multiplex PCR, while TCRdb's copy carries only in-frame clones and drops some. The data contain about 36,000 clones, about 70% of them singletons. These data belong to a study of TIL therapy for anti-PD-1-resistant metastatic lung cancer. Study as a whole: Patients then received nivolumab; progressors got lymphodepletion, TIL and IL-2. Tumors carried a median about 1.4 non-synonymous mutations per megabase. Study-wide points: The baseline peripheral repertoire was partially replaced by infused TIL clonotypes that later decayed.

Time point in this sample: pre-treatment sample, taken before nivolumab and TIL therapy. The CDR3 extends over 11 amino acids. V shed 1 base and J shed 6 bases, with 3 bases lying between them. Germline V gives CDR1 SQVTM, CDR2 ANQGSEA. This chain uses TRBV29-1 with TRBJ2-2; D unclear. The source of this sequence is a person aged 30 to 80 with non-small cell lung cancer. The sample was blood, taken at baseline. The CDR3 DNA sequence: TGCAGCGTTGAAGCCCCCGGGGAGCTGTTTTTT. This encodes CSVEAPGELFF.